This note documents a single TCR beta chain sequence. Method: immunoSEQ multiplex PCR; TCRdb's copy keeps in-frame clones and lacks some. In the table there are 100,000 to 150,000 clones, approximately 90% of which are singletons. This specimen comes from a study of blood T cell repertoires in COVID-19. The TCR sequence derives from a middle-aged man with active or convalescent COVID-19. The sample consisted of peripheral blood.

The CDR3 region is CASSLRDRGQPQHF. CDR3 nucleotide sequence: TGTGCCAGCAGTCTCCGGGACAGGGGGCAGCCCCAGCATTTT. The chain uses TRBV6-5 and TRBJ1-5; 11 bases are a match to TRBD1. V shed 5 bases, J shed 7 bases, and the junction held 4 bases outside the gene matches. This CDR3 has 14 residues. The germline V gene has CDR1 MNHEY and CDR2 SVGAGI.